The 30 T cell receptor beta chains in this list originate from one sample, sequenced in a study of blood T cell repertoires in COVID-19. The method was immunoSEQ multiplex PCR; TCRdb's version includes in-frame clones alone and lacks a portion of them. The sample shows 110,000 to 150,000 clones, 88% of them seen only once. Input material: peripheral blood. Source of these receptors: a woman between 45 and 65 years old with acute or convalescent COVID-19.

This sequence joins TRBV10-3 and TRBJ1-5; 10 bases are shared with TRBD1. CDR3 length equals 16 residues. Germline lookup yields CDR1 ENHRY and CDR2 SYGVKD. J lost 1 base, V lost 2 bases, and 2 bases had no gene match. The CDR3 DNA sequence: TGTGCCATCAGTGAGGGGGACAGGGGCAGCAATCAGCCCCAGCATTTT. Its protein is CAISEGDRGSNQPQHF.

The gene calls are TRBV27 and TRBJ1-5; 9 nucleotides agree with TRBD1. V lost 9 bases and J lost 5; bases outside the gene matches: 14. The length of the CDR3 is 16 residues. From germline, CDR1 is MNHEY and CDR2 SMNVEV (reference sequence). The CDR3 DNA follows: TGTGCCAGTCGAGGCGAGCGGACAGGGGATTATCAGCCCCAGCATTTT. This gives the protein CASRGERTGDYQPQHF.

This chain joins TRBV7-3 and TRBJ2-3; 8 bases are a match to TRBD1. Germline-derived CDR1 and CDR2 are SGHTA and FQGTGA. The CDR3 runs to 14 residues. V was clipped by 4 bases and J by 4 bases; unmatched bases: 4. The CDR3: CASSSSTGADTQYF. As DNA, the CDR3 is TGTGCCAGCAGCTCTTCGACAGGGGCAGATACGCAGTATTTT. Drawing the rest from reference TRBV7-3 and TRBJ2-3, the complete variable domain is GAGVSQTPSNKVTEKGKYVELRCDPISGHTALYWYRQSLGQGPEFLIYFQGTGAADDSGLPNDRFFAVRPEGSVSTLKIQRTERGDSAVYLCASSSSTGADTQYFGPGTRLTVL.

The rearrangement joins TRBV18 to TRBJ2-1, with 8 nucleotides matching TRBD1. V lost 8 bases to trimming and J lost 2 bases; unmatched junction nucleotides: 5. CDR3 length: 14 residues. Germline loops: CDR1 KGHSH, CDR2 LQKENI. CDR3 in amino acids: CASLRTGTYNEQFF. The DNA for the CDR3 is TGTGCCAGCCTCCGGACAGGGACCTACAATGAGCAGTTCTTC.

The chain uses TRBV9 and TRBJ2-1, with D perhaps TRBD2 (5 bases). Trimming took off 1 base at V and 8 bases at J, with 10 bases between the two ends. The germline CDR1 and CDR2 sequences are SGDLS and YYNGEE. CDR3 length: 13 residues. This CDR3 is CASSVWVSDEQFF. The CDR3 DNA follows: TGTGCCAGCAGCGTATGGGTTAGCGATGAGCAGTTCTTC.

This chain links TRBV24-1 with TRBJ1-5; D not certain. The CDR3 consists of 11 residues. With 12 bases removed from V and 4 bases from J, the gap between germline ends came to 9 bases. Germline V gene sequence: CDR1 KGHDR, CDR2 SFDVKD. CDR3 nucleotide sequence: TGTGCCGAACGGGGTAATCAGCCCCAGCATTTT. It specifies CAERGNQPQHF.

This chain connects TRBV27 to TRBJ2-7; the match to TRBD1 covers 7 bases. There are 14 residues in the CDR3. The V gene's germline CDR1 is MNHEY and CDR2 SMNVEV (reference sequence). J lost 2 bases, V lost 1 base, and 2 bases had no gene match. CDR3 amino acids: CASSLYQGAYEQYF. The CDR3 nucleotides read TGTGCCAGCAGTTTATACCAGGGGGCCTACGAGCAGTACTTC.

The J gene is TRBJ2-4, the V gene TRBV28; maybe TRBD2 (6 bases). The germline gives CDR1 MDHEN, CDR2 SYDVKM. Trimming shortened V by 5 bases and J by 6 bases, and 20 bases separated the two germline ends. This CDR3 is built from 16 residues. CDR3 region: CASSLPWTQAGNIQYF. The CDR3 nucleotides read TGTGCCAGCAGTCTTCCATGGACCCAAGCGGGAAACATTCAGTACTTC.

The sample holds one count of this clone. CDR3 nucleotides: TGTGCCAGCAGCTTAGCGCAGGGGGCTTCTGGAAACACCATATATTTT. It translates to CASSLAQGASGNTIYF. The chain joins TRBV7-8 to TRBJ1-3, with 8 bases fitting TRBD1. With V trimmed by 0 bases and J by 1 base, 2 bases remained unmatched. This CDR3 contains 16 residues. Germline CDR1 and CDR2: SGHVS and FQNEAQ.

The V and J genes are TRBV10-2 and TRBJ1-2; no clear D. Germline V lookup: CDR1 WSHSY, CDR2 SAAADI. The CDR3 contains 14 residues. Trimming took off 2 bases at V and 1 base at J, with 8 bases between the two ends. The CDR3 sequence is CASSERRVNYGYTF. The CDR3 nucleotides are TGCGCCAGCAGTGAGAGAAGAGTTAACTATGGCTACACCTTC.

V usage is TRBV6-1 and J usage is TRBJ2-1, with 7 bases that match TRBD2. The CDR3 contains 15 residues. From germline, CDR1 is MNHNS and CDR2 SASEGT. V was pared by 3 bases and J by 0 bases, with 2 bases of the junction left unmatched. The CDR3 nucleotides are TGTGCCAGCAGTGATGGCGGGGGCTCCTACAATGAGCAGTTCTTC. Amino acid sequence: CASSDGGGSYNEQFF.

The chain has TRBV7-2 and TRBJ1-4; 9 bases are shared with TRBD1. After removal of 5 bases from V and 7 bases from J, the junction contained 5 bases not matched to a gene. CDR3 length: 14 amino acids. CDR1 is SGHTA and CDR2 is FQGNSA in the germline V gene. CDR3 in amino acids: CASSTDRGAEKLFF. In DNA form, the CDR3 reads TGTGCCAGCAGCACGGACAGGGGAGCTGAAAAACTGTTTTTT.

This chain connects TRBV7-9 to TRBJ2-2, with 7 bases aligning to TRBD1. Germline CDR1 SEHNR, CDR2 FQNEAQ (reference sequence). V lost 9 bases and J lost 0; bases outside the gene matches: 1. The CDR3 length is 13 residues. The CDR3 reads CARDRPNTGELFF. Here the CDR3 DNA reads TGTGCCAGGGACAGGCCGAACACCGGGGAGCTGTTTTTT.

The chain is built from TRBV7-6 and TRBJ2-7, with unresolved D. The germline V gene has CDR1 SGHVS and CDR2 FNYEAQ. Trimming stripped 3 bases from V and 5 bases from J, with 20 bases between. The CDR3 contains 16 residues. CDR3 loop: CASSFGLSPKSHEQYF. Here the CDR3 DNA reads TGTGCCAGCAGCTTTGGGCTGTCCCCTAAATCCCACGAGCAGTACTTC. Based on the CDR3 plus reference TRBV7-6 and TRBJ2-7, the full variable domain is GAGVSQSPRYKVTKRGQDVALRCDPISGHVSLYWYRQALGQGPEFLTYFNYEAQQDKSGLPNDRFSAERPEGSISTLTIQRTEQRDSAMYRCASSFGLSPKSHEQYFGPGTRLTVT.

The gene calls are TRBV7-8 and TRBJ2-7; 10 bases map to TRBD2. In germline, CDR1 is SGHVS, CDR2 FQNEAQ. CDR3 length equals 14 residues. Trimming took 2 bases from V and 8 from J; bases not matched to a gene: 6. Written as DNA, the CDR3 is TGTGCCAGCAGCTTAAGGCTAGCGGGAGTTAAGCAGTACTTC. Its protein product is CASSLRLAGVKQYF.

This chain joins TRBV6-5 and TRBJ2-6; D gene unclear. The V gene's germline CDR1 is MNHEY and CDR2 SVGAGI. Trimming pared 7 bases from V and 0 bases from J, leaving 10 bases between. The CDR3 totals 15 residues. The CDR3 bases are TGTGCCAGCACCAACAGAGACTCTGGGGCCAACGTCCTGACTTTC. Translation: CASTNRDSGANVLTF.

The rearrangement uses TRBV6-4 and TRBJ1-1; D call uncertain. CDR3 length: 13 residues. Germline-derived CDR1 and CDR2 are MRHNA and SNTAGT. The V and J ends lost 2 bases and 6 bases respectively, with 10 bases between them. CDR3 amino acids: CASSDGGHAEAFF. In DNA, the CDR3 is TGTGCCAGCAGTGACGGAGGCCACGCTGAAGCTTTCTTT.

V and J are TRBV18 and TRBJ1-4; 10 bases align to TRBD1. After removal of 6 bases from V and 4 bases from J, the junction contained 2 bases not matched to a gene. The CDR3 runs 14 residues. The germline CDR1 and CDR2 sequences are KGHSH and LQKENI. DNA for the CDR3: TGTGCCAGCTCTCGGGACAGGGGTAATGAAAAACTGTTTTTT. It specifies CASSRDRGNEKLFF.

The chain employs TRBV27 and TRBJ1-1; D perhaps matches TRBD1 (6 bases). CDR3 length: 13 amino acids. CDR1 is MNHEY, CDR2 SMNVEV, per germline (reference sequence). Trimming took 5 bases from V and 6 from J, leaving 13 bases between them. Here the CDR3 reads CASSPDSYPEAFF. The CDR3 region has the DNA TGTGCCAGCAGTCCGGACAGCTACCCTGAAGCTTTCTTT.

The CDR3 nucleotides read TGTGCGACTAGCGGGGCCTACGAGCAGTACTTC. Translated: CATSGAYEQYF. J is TRBJ2-7 and V is TRBV19; 11 bases fit TRBD2. CDR3 size: 11 residues. Germline loops: CDR1 LNHDA, CDR2 SQIVND (reference sequence).

The chain uses TRBV6-5 and TRBJ2-1; 10 bases agree with TRBD2. The germline V gene has CDR1 MNHEY and CDR2 SVGAGI. The J segment lost 4 bases and the V segment lost 3 bases, leaving 6 bases of the junction unmatched. CDR3 size: 16 residues. CDR3 sequence (DNA): TGTGCCAGCAGTTATGCACTAGCGGGACCGTACAATGAGCAGTTCTTC. As protein: CASSYALAGPYNEQFF.

CDR3 in DNA: TGTGCCAGCTCACCTTACAGGGGTAGCCCTGAAGCTTTCTTT. Protein sequence: CASSPYRGSPEAFF. This rearrangement joins TRBV18 to TRBJ1-1; 7 bases fit TRBD1. The germline V gene has CDR1 KGHSH and CDR2 LQKENI. Unmatched junction bases numbered 7, after V lost 3 bases and J lost 6 bases. The CDR3 is made up of 14 amino acids.

This chain uses TRBV7-8 with TRBJ2-1; 10 bases match TRBD2. The CDR3 loop spans 13 amino acids. The V segment lost 9 bases and the J segment 7 bases; nucleotides outside the gene matches: 6. CDR1 and CDR2 (germline): SGHVS, FQNEAQ. The CDR3 coding sequence is TGTGCCAGTCTTATAGCGGGAGGAAATGAGCAGTTCTTC. Protein sequence: CASLIAGGNEQFF. Full variable domain (remainder filled in from reference TRBV7-8 and TRBJ2-1): GAGVSQSPRYKVAKRGQDVALRCDPISGHVSLFWYQQALGQGPEFLTYFQNEAQLDKSGLPSDRFFAERPEGSVSTLKIQRTQQEDSAVYLCASLIAGGNEQFFGPGTRLTVL.

The V and J genes are TRBV4-1 and TRBJ2-7; the match to TRBD2 covers 7 bases. Germline V gives CDR1 MGHRA, CDR2 YSYEKL. This CDR3 comprises 17 residues. With 1 base clipped from V and 2 bases from J, the junction kept 11 bases outside the gene matches. The CDR3 DNA sequence: TGCGCCAGCAGCCAAGTTAACTGGGGGGGAAAAGCCTACGAGCAGTACTTC. Translation gives CASSQVNWGGKAYEQYF.

The genes are TRBV7-8 and TRBJ1-4; D is possibly TRBD1 (5 bases). Trimming removed 2 bases at V and 7 bases at J, with 23 bases between. CDR1 is SGHVS, CDR2 FQNEAQ, per germline. CDR3 length equals 18 residues. The chain's CDR3 is CASSLRETVWAQGEKLFF. The DNA of the CDR3 is TGTGCCAGCAGCTTACGGGAGACAGTATGGGCTCAAGGTGAAAAACTGTTTTTT.

This chain uses TRBV28 with TRBJ2-5, with a weak D call TRBD1 (5 bases). There are 15 residues in the CDR3. V shed 1 base and J shed 0 bases, with 9 bases lying between them. Germline V gene data show CDR1 as MDHEN and CDR2 as SYDVKM. The CDR3 nucleotides are TGTGCCAGCAGTTTATTGCCAGGGTACCAAGAGACCCAGTACTTC. It codes for CASSLLPGYQETQYF.

The chain combines TRBV6-1 with TRBJ1-4; TRBD1 aligns across 9 bases. V lost 0 bases and J lost 10; bases outside the gene matches: 9. The CDR3 totals 16 residues. In germline, CDR1 is MNHNS, CDR2 SASEGT. The CDR3 loop is CASSEAPQDRGGKLFF. The CDR3 bases are TGTGCCAGCAGTGAAGCACCCCAGGACAGGGGCGGAAAACTGTTTTTT.

The chain joins TRBV3-1 (or the pseudogene TRBV3-2) to TRBJ2-5; 7 positions agree with TRBD1. J gave up 6 bases and V 4 bases, and 14 bases lay outside the gene matches. Germline V gives CDR1 LGHDT, CDR2 YNNKEL (reference sequence). CDR3 length: 16 amino acids. DNA of the CDR3: TGTGCCAGCAGCCCCCTCGGAGCAGGGGGTGGGAAGACCCAGTACTTC. It is translated as CASSPLGAGGGKTQYF.

This chain links TRBV30 with TRBJ1-1; 9 bases match TRBD1. This CDR3 has 13 amino acids. V dropped 8 bases and J dropped 2; count of bases not matched to a gene: 6. Germline lookup yields CDR1 GTSNPN and CDR2 SVGIG (reference sequence). CDR3 amino acids: CALNRGPNTEAFF. CDR3 in DNA: TGTGCCCTGAACAGGGGGCCTAACACTGAAGCTTTCTTT.

The chain joins TRBV27 to TRBJ2-7; 9 nucleotides align to TRBD2. V trimming: 4 bases; J trimming: 3 bases; junction bases outside the gene matches: 7. CDR3 size: 15 residues. CDR1 is MNHEY and CDR2 is SMNVEV in the germline V gene (reference sequence). CDR3 protein: CASSSAGGGNYEQYF. In nucleotides, the CDR3 is TGTGCCAGCAGTTCAGCGGGGGGTGGCAACTACGAGCAGTACTTC.